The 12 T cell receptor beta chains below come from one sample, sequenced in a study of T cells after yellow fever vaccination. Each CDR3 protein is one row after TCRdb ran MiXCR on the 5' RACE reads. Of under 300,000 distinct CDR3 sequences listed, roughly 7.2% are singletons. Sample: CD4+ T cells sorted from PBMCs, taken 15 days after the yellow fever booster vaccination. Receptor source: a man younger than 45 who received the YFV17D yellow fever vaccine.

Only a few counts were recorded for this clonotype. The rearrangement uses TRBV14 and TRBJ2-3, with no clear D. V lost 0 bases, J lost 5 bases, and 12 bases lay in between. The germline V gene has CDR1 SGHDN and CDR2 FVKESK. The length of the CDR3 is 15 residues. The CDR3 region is CASSQDGTLLDTQYF. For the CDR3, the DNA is TGTGCCAGCAGCCAAGATGGCACTTTACTAGATACGCAGTATTTT.

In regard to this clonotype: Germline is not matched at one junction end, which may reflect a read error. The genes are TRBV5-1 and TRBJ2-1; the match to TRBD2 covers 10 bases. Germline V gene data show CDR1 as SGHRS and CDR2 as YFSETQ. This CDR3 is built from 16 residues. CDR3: CASSWGGLARDKEQFF. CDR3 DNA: TGCGCCAGCAGCTGGGGGGGACTAGCGAGGGACAAAGAGCAGTTCTTC.

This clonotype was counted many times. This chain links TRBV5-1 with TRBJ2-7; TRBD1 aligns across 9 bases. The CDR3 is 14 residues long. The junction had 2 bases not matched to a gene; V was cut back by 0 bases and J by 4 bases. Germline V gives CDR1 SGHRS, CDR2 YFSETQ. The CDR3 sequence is CASSLAQGAYEQYF. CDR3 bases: TGCGCCAGCAGCTTGGCACAGGGGGCTTACGAGCAGTACTTC.

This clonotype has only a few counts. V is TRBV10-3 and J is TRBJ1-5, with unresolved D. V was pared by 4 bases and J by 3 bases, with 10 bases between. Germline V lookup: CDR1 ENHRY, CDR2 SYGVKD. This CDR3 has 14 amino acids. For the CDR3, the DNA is TGTGCCATCAGTGTTGGCGGGGACAATCAGCCCCAGCATTTT. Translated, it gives CAISVGGDNQPQHF.

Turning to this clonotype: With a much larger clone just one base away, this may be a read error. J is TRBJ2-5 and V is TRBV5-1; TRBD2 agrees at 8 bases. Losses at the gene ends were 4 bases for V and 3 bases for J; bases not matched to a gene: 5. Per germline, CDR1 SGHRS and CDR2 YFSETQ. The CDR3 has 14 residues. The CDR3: CASSTPGLEETQYF. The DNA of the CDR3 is TGCGCCAGCAGCACACCGGGACTAGAAGAGACCCAGTACTTC.

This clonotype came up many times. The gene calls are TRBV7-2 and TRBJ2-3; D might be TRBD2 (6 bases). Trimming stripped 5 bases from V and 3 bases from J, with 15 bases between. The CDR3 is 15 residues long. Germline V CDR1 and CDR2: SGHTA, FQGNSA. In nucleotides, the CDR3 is TGTGCCAGCAGCCTCGAGCGGGTATCAACAGATACGCAGTATTTT. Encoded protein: CASSLERVSTDTQYF.

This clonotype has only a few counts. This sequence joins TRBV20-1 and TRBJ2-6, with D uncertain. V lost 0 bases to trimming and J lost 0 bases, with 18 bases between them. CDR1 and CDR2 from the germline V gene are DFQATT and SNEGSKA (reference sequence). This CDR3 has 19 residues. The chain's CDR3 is CSARDSRATQSSGANVLTF. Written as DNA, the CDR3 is TGCAGTGCTAGAGATAGTAGGGCAACCCAAAGCTCTGGGGCCAACGTCCTGACTTTC.

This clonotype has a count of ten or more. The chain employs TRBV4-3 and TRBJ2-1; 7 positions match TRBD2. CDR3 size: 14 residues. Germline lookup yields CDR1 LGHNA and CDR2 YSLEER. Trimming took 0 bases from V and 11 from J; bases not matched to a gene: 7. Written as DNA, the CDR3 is TGCGCCAGCAGCCAAGATAATGCGGGAGAAAAGCAGTTCTTC. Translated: CASSQDNAGEKQFF.

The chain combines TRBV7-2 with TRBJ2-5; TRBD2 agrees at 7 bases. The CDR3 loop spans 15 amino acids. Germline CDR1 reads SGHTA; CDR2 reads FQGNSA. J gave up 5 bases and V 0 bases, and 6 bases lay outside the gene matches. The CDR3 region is CASSLAGRSAETQYF. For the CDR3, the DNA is TGTGCCAGCAGCTTAGCCGGGAGGTCGGCGGAGACCCAGTACTTC.

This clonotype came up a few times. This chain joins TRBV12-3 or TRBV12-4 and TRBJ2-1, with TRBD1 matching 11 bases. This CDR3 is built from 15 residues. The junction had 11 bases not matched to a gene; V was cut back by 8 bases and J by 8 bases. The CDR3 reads CASQEWDRGGDEQFF. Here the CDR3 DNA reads TGTGCCAGCCAGGAGTGGGACAGGGGGGGAGATGAGCAGTTCTTC.

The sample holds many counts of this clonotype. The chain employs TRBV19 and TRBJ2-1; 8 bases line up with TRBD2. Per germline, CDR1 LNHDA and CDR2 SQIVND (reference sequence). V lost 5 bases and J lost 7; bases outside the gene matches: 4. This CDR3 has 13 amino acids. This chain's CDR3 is CASSSGGFNEQFF. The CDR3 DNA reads TGTGCCAGTAGTTCGGGAGGGTTTAATGAGCAGTTCTTC. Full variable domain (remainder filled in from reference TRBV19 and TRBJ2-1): DGGITQSPKYLFRKEGQNVTLSCEQNLNHDAMYWYRQDPGQGLRLIYYSQIVNDFQKGDIAEGYSVSREKKESFPLTVTSAQKNPTAFYLCASSSGGFNEQFFGPGTRLTVL.

CDR3: CASSFQGGGTGELFF. DNA for the CDR3: TGTGCCAGCAGCTTCCAAGGGGGTGGCACCGGGGAGCTGTTTTTT. The V gene is TRBV7-9, the J gene TRBJ2-2, with D maybe TRBD1 (6 bases). Germline V gene data show CDR1 as SEHNR and CDR2 as FQNEAQ (reference sequence). V was shortened by 3 bases and J by 4 bases, with 12 bases between the two germline ends. The CDR3 is 15 residues long.